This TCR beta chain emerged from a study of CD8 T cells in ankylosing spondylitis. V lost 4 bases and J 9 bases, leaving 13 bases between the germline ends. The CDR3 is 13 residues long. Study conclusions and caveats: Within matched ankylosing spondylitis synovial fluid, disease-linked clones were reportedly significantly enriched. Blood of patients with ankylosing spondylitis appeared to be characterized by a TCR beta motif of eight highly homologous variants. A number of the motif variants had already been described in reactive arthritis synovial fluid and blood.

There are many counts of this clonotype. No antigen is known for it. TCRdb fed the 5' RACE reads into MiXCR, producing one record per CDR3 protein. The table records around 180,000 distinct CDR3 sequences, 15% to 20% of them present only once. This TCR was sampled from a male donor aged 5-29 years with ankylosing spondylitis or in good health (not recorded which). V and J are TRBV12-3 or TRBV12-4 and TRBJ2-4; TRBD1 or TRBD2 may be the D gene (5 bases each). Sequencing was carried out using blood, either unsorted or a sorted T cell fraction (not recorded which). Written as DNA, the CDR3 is TGTGCCAGCAGTTCCCTCCTTGGGGGCATTCAGTACTTC. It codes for CASSSLLGGIQYF.